This T cell receptor (beta chain) derives from a study of graft-versus-host responses after intestinal transplantation. Study at large: Isolated intestinal, liver-intestinal, or multivisceral transplants were what recipients had.

Here immunoSEQ multiplex PCR was the method, and the copy in TCRdb shows in-frame clones only, minus some. Of some 100,000 clones listed, just under 95% are singletons. Study-wide points: Some GvH clones were seen earlier in gut or blood, suggesting intestinal origin.

The CDR3 totals 15 residues. Trimming removed 2 bases from V and 6 bases from J; junction bases left unmatched: 6. CDR1 SGHRS and CDR2 YFSETQ come from the germline V gene. Regarding this clone: Its antigen remains unidentified.

The specimen comprised unstimulated CD8+ T cells sorted from spleen or lymph node cells, sampled before transplant. The clonotype originates from a human donor who was the organ donor for an intestinal transplant. V gene TRBV5-1 combines with J gene TRBJ2-1, with 9 bases that match TRBD2. DNA for the CDR3: TGCGCCAGCAGCTTTCCGGGACTAGCCTTCAATGAGCAGTTCTTC. Translating it yields CASSFPGLAFNEQFF.